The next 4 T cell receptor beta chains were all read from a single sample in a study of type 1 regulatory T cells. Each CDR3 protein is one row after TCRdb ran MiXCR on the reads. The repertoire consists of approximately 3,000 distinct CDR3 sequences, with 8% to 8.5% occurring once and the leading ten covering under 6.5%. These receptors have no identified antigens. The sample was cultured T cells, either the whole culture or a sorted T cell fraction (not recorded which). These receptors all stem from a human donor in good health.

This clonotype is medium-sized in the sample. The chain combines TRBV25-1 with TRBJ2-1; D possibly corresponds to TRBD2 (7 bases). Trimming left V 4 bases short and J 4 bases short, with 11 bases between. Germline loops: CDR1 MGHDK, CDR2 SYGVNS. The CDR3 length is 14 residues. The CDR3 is CASSVAGAYNEQFF. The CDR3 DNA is TGTGCCAGCAGTGTCGCGGGGGCTTACAATGAGCAGTTCTTC.

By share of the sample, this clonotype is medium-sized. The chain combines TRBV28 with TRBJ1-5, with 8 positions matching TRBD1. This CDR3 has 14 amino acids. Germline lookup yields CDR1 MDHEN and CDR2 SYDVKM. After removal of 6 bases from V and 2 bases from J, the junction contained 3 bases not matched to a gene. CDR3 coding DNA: TGTGCCAGCAGGCCGACAGGGGGCAATCAGCCCCAGCATTTT. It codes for CASRPTGGNQPQHF.

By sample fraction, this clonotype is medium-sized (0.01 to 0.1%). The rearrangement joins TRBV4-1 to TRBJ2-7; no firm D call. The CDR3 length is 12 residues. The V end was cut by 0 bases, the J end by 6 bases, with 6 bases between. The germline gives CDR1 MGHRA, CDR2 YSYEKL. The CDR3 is CASSQDGSEQYF. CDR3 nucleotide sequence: TGCGCCAGCAGCCAAGATGGCAGCGAGCAGTACTTC.

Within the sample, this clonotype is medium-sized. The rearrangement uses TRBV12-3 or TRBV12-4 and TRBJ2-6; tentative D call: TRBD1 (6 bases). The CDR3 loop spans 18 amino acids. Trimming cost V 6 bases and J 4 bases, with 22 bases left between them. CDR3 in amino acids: CASSRTGTRPPGANVLTF. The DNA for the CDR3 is TGTGCCAGCAGCCGCACCGGGACACGCCCTCCGGGGGCCAACGTCCTGACTTTC.